This TCR beta chain came from a study of CD8 T cells in ankylosing spondylitis. As for this clonotype: Its antigen remains unidentified.

General study points: Characteristic, it appeared, of ankylosing spondylitis blood was a TCR beta motif of fewer than 10 highly homologous variants. Matched ankylosing spondylitis synovial fluid reportedly contained a significantly enriched population of disease-linked clones. Previously reported in reactive arthritis synovial fluid and blood were some of the motif variants.

MiXCR, run by TCRdb on the 5' RACE reads, gives a single entry per CDR3 protein. Of a few hundred thousand distinct CDR3 sequences listed, about a fifth are singletons. This clonotype was sampled from a female donor with ankylosing spondylitis or in good health (not recorded which). Sequenced input: blood, either unsorted or a sorted T cell fraction (not recorded which).

The CDR3 spells CASSIDLGGTYEQYF. Here the CDR3 DNA reads TGTGCCAGTAGTATAGATCTTGGCGGGACCTACGAGCAGTACTTC. V is TRBV19 and J is TRBJ2-7, with D perhaps matching TRBD2 (6 bases). CDR1 and CDR2 (germline): LNHDA, SQIVND (reference sequence). The CDR3 totals 15 residues. V was pared by 0 bases and J by 2 bases, with 11 bases between. The full variable domain, rest sourced from reference TRBV19 and TRBJ2-7, is DGGITQSPKYLFRKEGQNVTLSCEQNLNHDAMYWYRQDPGQGLRLIYYSQIVNDFQKGDIAEGYSVSREKKESFPLTVTSAQKNPTAFYLCASSIDLGGTYEQYFGPGTRLTVT.